The 10 T cell receptor beta chains in this list originate from one sample, sequenced in a study of OX40 agonist ivuxolimab in advanced cancers. The method was immunoSEQ multiplex PCR; TCRdb's version includes in-frame clones alone and lacks a portion of them. The table lists some 80,000 clones, approximately 90% of them singletons, with 4.5% to 5% in the top ten. This specimen consisted of CD4+ or CD8+ T cells sorted from blood, obtained in a trial of the OX40 agonist ivuxolimab. The receptors were sampled from an adult with an advanced solid tumor such as melanoma, head and neck, liver or kidney cancer.

CDR3 DNA sequence: TGCGCCAGCAGCCGGATGAAGGGTAGCGGGCGCTACAATGAGCAGTTCTTC. Translated, it gives CASSRMKGSGRYNEQFF. The V and J genes are TRBV4-1 and TRBJ2-1; 7 bases are a match to TRBD2. This CDR3 is built from 17 residues. V dropped 4 bases and J dropped 3; count of bases not matched to a gene: 12. Germline CDR1 is MGHRA and CDR2 is YSYEKL.

V usage is TRBV5-6 and J usage is TRBJ2-5; a possible D gene is TRBD1 (6 bases). V was shortened by 4 bases and J by 3 bases, with 13 bases between the two germline ends. Germline V gene lookup returns CDR1 SGHDT and CDR2 YYEEEE. This CDR3 contains 14 residues. This CDR3 reads CASSPWTAEETQYF. For the CDR3, the DNA is TGTGCCAGCAGCCCCTGGACAGCTGAAGAGACCCAGTACTTC. Using reference TRBV5-6 and TRBJ2-5 for the parts outside the CDR3, the full variable domain is DAGVTQSPTHLIKTRGQQVTLRCSPKSGHDTVSWYQQALGQGPQFIFQYYEEEERQRGNFPDRFSGHQFPNYSSELNVNALLLGDSALYLCASSPWTAEETQYFGPGTRLLVL.

J is TRBJ2-7 and V is TRBV4-2; no firm D call. Trimming cost V 3 bases and J 3 bases, with 9 bases left between them. Germline assignment: CDR1 LGHNA and CDR2 YNFKEQ. The CDR3 runs to 13 residues. The CDR3 spells CASSQSLHYEQYF. Here the CDR3 DNA reads TGTGCCAGCAGCCAGTCATTACACTACGAGCAGTACTTC.

The V call is TRBV28, the J call TRBJ2-4; D ambiguous. The germline V gene encodes CDR1 MDHEN and CDR2 SYDVKM. The length of the CDR3 is 13 residues. V gave up 8 bases and J gave up 3 bases, with 11 bases separating them. The CDR3 sequence is CASCLGGKNIQYF. The CDR3 nucleotides read TGTGCCAGCTGCCTGGGTGGCAAAAACATTCAGTACTTC. Combining the CDR3 with reference TRBV28 and TRBJ2-4 gives the whole variable domain DVKVTQSSRYLVKRTGEKVFLECVQDMDHENMFWYRQDPGLGLRLIYFSYDVKMKEKGDIPEGYSVSREKKERFSLILESASTNQTSMYLCASCLGGKNIQYFGAGTRLSVL.

The V and J genes are TRBV7-3 and TRBJ2-6; D is unclear. The CDR3 length is 17 residues. Germline V gene lookup returns CDR1 SGHTA and CDR2 FQGTGA. Trimming removed 3 bases at V and 0 bases at J, with 12 bases between. CDR3 nucleotide sequence: TGTGCCAGCAGCTTTGGTATGTCCGCCTCTGGGGCCAACGTCCTGACTTTC. It specifies CASSFGMSASGANVLTF.

V gene TRBV5-1 combines with J gene TRBJ2-1; 7 nucleotides match TRBD2. This CDR3 is 16 amino acids long. Germline CDR1 is SGHRS and CDR2 is YFSETQ. Germline trimming cut 4 bases from V and 2 bases from J; bases unmatched to any gene: 9. The CDR3 protein is CASSHYASGTYNEQFF. CDR3 in DNA: TGCGCCAGCAGCCACTACGCTAGCGGCACCTACAATGAGCAGTTCTTC.

The genes are TRBV9 and TRBJ2-2; tentative D call: TRBD2 (5 bases). Germline V gene lookup returns CDR1 SGDLS and CDR2 YYNGEE. V was cut by 0 bases and J by 7 bases, with 19 bases left in between. The CDR3 runs to 17 residues. DNA of the CDR3: TGTGCCAGCAGCGTAGTTAGCCGGGGAAGAATGCGCGGGGAGCTGTTTTTT. Its protein is CASSVVSRGRMRGELFF.

The V call is TRBV6-5, the J call TRBJ2-5, with 9 bases fitting TRBD1. The J call may be mistaken, given a closer DNA end match to TRBJ2-7. The germline V gene encodes CDR1 MNHEY and CDR2 SVGAGI. The CDR3 totals 15 residues. The CDR3 loop is CASSYSDRGHYEQYF. CDR3 bases: TGTGCCAGCAGTTACTCGGACAGGGGACACTACGAGCAGTACTTC.

The chain employs TRBV14 and TRBJ2-5; TRBD1 matches at 11 bases. The J segment lost 4 bases and the V segment lost 0 bases, leaving 16 bases of the junction unmatched. This CDR3 has 20 amino acids. The germline CDR1 and CDR2 sequences are SGHDN and FVKESK. CDR3 nucleotides: TGTGCCAGCAGCCAAGATCAGGACAGGGGGCGAGGATTGGTGCGAGAGACCCAGTACTTC. Encoded protein: CASSQDQDRGRGLVRETQYF. Full variable domain (remainder filled in from reference TRBV14 and TRBJ2-5): EAGVTQFPSHSVIEKGQTVTLRCDPISGHDNLYWYRRVMGKEIKFLLHFVKESKQDESGMPNNRFLAERTGGTYSTLKVQPAELEDSGVYFCASSQDQDRGRGLVRETQYFGPGTRLLVL.

V is TRBV30 and J is TRBJ2-5; D is undetermined. Looked up from germline, CDR1 is GTSNPN and CDR2 is SVGIG (reference sequence). V shed 0 bases and J shed 2 bases, with 7 bases lying between them. The CDR3 contains 13 residues. The chain's CDR3 is CAWSVQLQETQYF. The CDR3 DNA follows: TGTGCCTGGAGTGTACAGTTACAAGAGACCCAGTACTTC.